The rows below give T cell receptor beta chains drawn from one sample of a study of blood T cell repertoires in COVID-19. Here immunoSEQ multiplex PCR was the method, and the copy in TCRdb shows in-frame clones only, minus some. In the table there are about 300,000 clones, 85% to 90% of which are singletons. Specimen: PBMCs or T cells enriched from blood (not recorded which). These TCRs come from a man aged 30-40 years who had recovered from COVID-19. Each CDR3 is given with its conserved first and last residue. Each record gives: D gene, J gene, clone size, V gene, CDR3 length, CDR3 DNA, CDR3 protein. D genes are given only for firm matches. The listing skips clone size in some rows; elsewhere it reads once, few, many or a size class.

>NA|TRBJ1-1|NA|TRBV18|13
TGTGCCAGCTCCCAAGGGGCGGACACTGAAGCTTTCTTT
CASSQGADTEAFF
>NA|TRBJ1-5|NA|TRBV4-2|13
TGTGCCAGCAGCCGAAACGAGAACCAGCCCCAGCATTTT
CASSRNENQPQHF
>NA|TRBJ1-2|once|TRBV7-9|16
TGTGCCAGCAGCTTAGTGCATGGGCCAAACTTTCGGGGCTACACCTTC
CASSLVHGPNFRGYTF
>NA|TRBJ2-7|NA|TRBV6-5|14
TGTGCCATCCGACTAGGCGGAAGCTCCTACGAGCAGTACTTC
CAIRLGGSSYEQYF
>TRBD1|TRBJ2-7|NA|TRBV18|15
TGTGCCAGCTCACCCGCAACAGGGGGTCTCTACGAGCAGTACTTC
CASSPATGGLYEQYF
>TRBD1|TRBJ2-1|NA|TRBV2|14
TGTGCCAGCCTTCCGGGACAGGGTAACAATGAGCAGTTCTTC
CASLPGQGNNEQFF
>TRBD1|TRBJ2-2|once|TRBV14|14
TGTGCCAGCAGCCCGACAGGGTTTGCCGGGGAGCTGTTTTTT
CASSPTGFAGELFF
>TRBD1|TRBJ1-1|NA|TRBV27|13
TGTGCCAGCAGTTTAACAGGGGGCACTGAAGCTTTCTTT
CASSLTGGTEAFF
>TRBD1|TRBJ2-2|NA|TRBV5-1|14
TGCGCCAGCAGCTTACAACAGGGGGCCGGGGAGCTGTTTTTT
CASSLQQGAGELFF
>NA|TRBJ2-6|NA|TRBV5-1|15
TGCGCCAGCAAGCGACAGCCCTCTGGGGCCAACGTCCTGACTTTC
CASKRQPSGANVLTF
>NA|TRBJ2-7|NA|TRBV6-1|12
TGTGCCAGCAGTGAAGAGCGGAGAGCGCAGTACTTC
CASSEERRAQYF
>NA|TRBJ2-1|NA|TRBV4-1|16
TGCGCCAGCAGCCAAGAGGTTGGGGCAGGGTTCGGGGAGCAGTTCTTC
CASSQEVGAGFGEQFF
>TRBD1|TRBJ2-5|NA|TRBV11-1|17
TGTGCCAGCAGCTTAGCGGGTGGCAGGGGGCGAGGAGAGACCCAGTACTTC
CASSLAGGRGRGETQYF
>NA|TRBJ2-2|NA|TRBV11-2|15
TGTGCCAGCAGCCCACAGGGCGCGAACACCGGGGAGCTGTTTTTT
CASSPQGANTGELFF
>TRBD1|TRBJ1-1|NA|TRBV10-1|14
TGCGCCAGCAGTGAGTTGGGACAGAAAACTGAAGCTTTCTTT
CASSELGQKTEAFF
>NA|TRBJ2-2|NA|TRBV19|12
TGTGCCACCCGACAGGTATCCGGGGAGCTGTTTTTT
CATRQVSGELFF
>TRBD1|TRBJ1-2|NA|TRBV6-5|15
TGTGCCAGCAGAATCCTGACAGGGACAAACTATGGCTACACCTTC
CASRILTGTNYGYTF